This entry concerns a single T cell receptor (beta chain). The target of this receptor is not known. A much larger clonotype is one base distant, so this may be a read error. This sample was taken from a study of tumor-infiltrating lymphocytes in primary liver carcinoma (dated by TCRdb to the late 2010s). For the wider study: Four or five patients with histopathologically diagnosed primary liver carcinoma underwent surgical resection in China between November 2015 and early 2016. The five patients, three men and two women aged 30 to 69 years, had hepatocellular carcinoma (four) or combined HCC and intrahepatic cholangiocarcinoma (one). The tumors of the five patients were staged as T1-T3 N0M0, with maximum diameters ranging from roughly 4.2 to 10 cm. Samples yielded roughly 3.5 to 8 million productive TCRbeta reads; read depth did not differ significantly between tissue types. Across five regions of each liver tumor, along with adjacent normal tissue and blood, the study brought together TCRbeta repertoire sequencing, expression microarrays and whole-exome sequencing. A total of roughly 35 specimens from 5 patients went through TCRbeta repertoire sequencing, namely 25 tumor regions, 5 adjacent noncancerous liver tissues and 5 peripheral blood samples. High reproducibility was observed for the technical replicate repertoires, with mean shared-clone rates near 0.89 and correlation coefficients above 0.95.

Including the terminal cysteine and phenylalanine, the CDR3 comprises 14 residues. Only the CDR3 DNA is retained, 42 bases long and in frame from the first base. V and J lose 2 bases and 3 bases, and a span of 11 bases separates them. CDR1 MNHEY and CDR2 SVGAGI were looked up in the germline V gene. TCRbeta-specific cDNA was reverse-transcribed from about 500 ng total RNA using a constant-region primer and ProtoScript II reverse transcriptase. Three nested multiplex PCR rounds, following a slightly modified ARM-PCR procedure, were used to build the TCRbeta libraries. Multiplex TRBV1-TRBV30 forward primers and a Cbeta reverse primer were used in the first two PCR rounds, each of which was run for approximately 9 cycles. Sample barcodes and Illumina adapters were added in a final 25-cycle PCR with Deep VentR polymerase. Amplicons of 200-500 bp were gel-purified with a QIAquick gel extraction kit before sequencing. TCRbeta amplicons were sequenced on an Illumina HiSeq 2500 with 250-bp paired-end reads. Concerning the study's data processing: Quality trimming of reads was performed with Trimmomatic v0.33, and paired reads were merged with FLASH v1.2.11 so that full CDR3 sequences could be recovered. V, D and J germline segments were assigned to the rearranged TCRbeta sequences using MiGEC v1.2.1b. Clonotype statistics and Shannon-Wiener diversity indices were calculated with VDJtools v1.0.0. To reduce sampling bias, subsequent analyses other than the diversity analysis used only the 250 most abundant clonotypes in each sample. In-frame beta chains were kept once TCRdb had trimmed the public reads at Q25 with fastp and called clones with MiXCR. Records with the same CDR3 protein are collapsed into one entry carrying the most frequent genes and DNA. These V and J calls originate from TCRdb's pipeline instead of the authors' own analysis. Present in this sample are 320,000 or so distinct CDR3 sequences, over 55% of which were seen just once. Of the sample, roughly 9% falls within the top ten clones.

Points the paper makes about the study in general: Repertoire overlap was found to be higher between tumor regions (mean roughly 35%) than between tumor-adjacent (approximately 17%) or tumor-blood (around 15%) pairs, consistent with antigen-driven expansion. The top 250 clones accounted for a significantly greater share of the repertoire in tumors than in blood (p = 0.039). Only the TCR beta chain was sequenced, so true repertoire diversity is likely underestimated because unpaired alpha chains were not captured. With just four to six patients in the study, the authors point out that the findings should be validated in a larger study. Since the samples were bulk and unsorted, there was no way to compare CD4+ and CD8+ T cell repertoires.

RNA from unsorted whole blood was extracted with TRIzol reagent, and germline DNA was obtained with the DNeasy Blood & Tissue kit. Chronic HBV infection was present in the patients, and the patients were treatment-naive at sampling. Before surgery, approximately 4.3 milliliters of peripheral blood were drawn into K2EDTA tubes. The V and J genes are TRBV6-5 and TRBJ2-7; the D gene is tentatively TRBD1 or TRBD2, each matching 6 bases. The sequencing sample was made of peripheral blood. This TCR came from a man aged 40-49 years with primary liver carcinoma and hepatitis B virus infection. In nucleotide form, the sequence is TGTGCCAGCAGTTACATCGCGGGACACTACGAGCAGTACTTC. Translated, it reads CASSYIAGHYEQYF.